This entry lists 30 T cell receptor beta chains sequenced from one sample in a study of cytomegalovirus exposure and HLA in healthy donors. The primer mix had 60 Vbeta and 13 Jbeta primers. The method was immunoSEQ multiplex PCR; TCRdb's version includes in-frame clones alone and lacks a portion of them. This sample's table reports some 130,000 clones. Sequenced input: PBMCs. These receptor sequences come from a man younger than 30 in good health and CMV-seronegative.

The chain employs TRBV7-3 and TRBJ2-3, with D possibly being TRBD1 (6 bases). CDR1 and CDR2 from the germline V gene are SGHTA and FQGTGA. This CDR3 has 16 amino acids. Trimming stripped 6 bases from V and 5 bases from J, with 21 bases between. The CDR3, as DNA: TGTGCCAGCAGTCAATCCGTTGGGACAAGAGTAGATACGCAGTATTTT. The encoded protein is CASSQSVGTRVDTQYF.

The chain links TRBV27 to TRBJ2-1; 7 positions agree with TRBD1. V gave up 5 bases and J gave up 12 bases; unmatched junction bases: 13. Germline V CDR1 and CDR2: MNHEY, SMNVEV (reference sequence). The CDR3 is made up of 14 amino acids. The CDR3 loop is CASSDDRVNIGQFF. The CDR3 nucleotides are TGTGCCAGCAGTGACGACAGGGTGAATATTGGGCAGTTCTTC.

J is TRBJ1-1 and V is TRBV18, with a possible D match to TRBD1 (5 bases). The V end was cut by 4 bases, the J end by 3 bases, with 12 bases between. The germline CDR1 and CDR2 sequences are KGHSH and LQKENI. This CDR3 is built from 14 residues. CDR3 loop: CASSRTWGDTEAFF. DNA for the CDR3: TGTGCCAGCTCACGGACATGGGGGGACACTGAAGCTTTCTTT.

The DNA for the CDR3 is TGTGCCAGCATGGGGAGCTACGAGCAGTACTTC. This encodes CASMGSYEQYF. The chain is built from TRBV6-5 and TRBJ2-7, with a possible D match to TRBD2 (5 bases). This CDR3 has 11 amino acids. V lost 7 bases to trimming and J lost 3 bases, with 7 bases between them. Germline assignment: CDR1 MNHEY and CDR2 SVGAGI.

Remarks on this clone: Because the CDR3 is missing its conserved closing phenylalanine or tryptophan, this is likely a read error. The limits of the CDR3 on the DNA are not certain, so only TCRdb's listed CDR3 is given. The chain links TRBV6-5 to TRBJ2-7; no check of the table's D call, TRBD2, against the DNA was made. Germline V CDR1 and CDR2: MNHEY, SVGAGI. The CDR3 region is 10 residues in length, termini included. This CDR3 is CASNSGGGPI.

The J gene is TRBJ2-1, the V gene TRBV28; no reliable D call. The germline CDR1 and CDR2 sequences are MDHEN and SYDVKM. The CDR3 length is 15 residues. Trimming cost V 1 base and J 7 bases, with 14 bases left between them. For the CDR3, the DNA is TGTGCCAGCAGTTTATTAGCTACCCTCGGGAATGAGCAGTTCTTC. It translates to CASSLLATLGNEQFF.

The rearrangement joins TRBV7-2 to TRBJ1-2; perhaps TRBD1 as D (5 bases). V was pared by 3 bases and J by 4 bases, with 6 bases between. The CDR3 is 12 amino acids. Germline CDR1 SGHTA, CDR2 FQGNSA. The CDR3 coding sequence is TGTGCCAGCAGCTTCGACAGCTATGGCTACACCTTC. It encodes CASSFDSYGYTF.

This chain uses TRBV10-3 with TRBJ2-1; TRBD2 might be the D (6 bases). Germline V gene data show CDR1 as ENHRY and CDR2 as SYGVKD. Trimming removed 5 bases from V and 0 bases from J, with 17 bases in between. The CDR3 is 17 residues long. The CDR3 DNA reads TGTGCCATCAGTATTAGCGGATCCAAGAGCTCCTACAATGAGCAGTTCTTC. As protein: CAISISGSKSSYNEQFF.

CDR3 in amino acids: CASSYGRGNYGYTF. CDR3 in DNA: TGTGCCAGCAGTTACGGCAGGGGAAACTATGGCTACACCTTC. This chain links TRBV6-6 with TRBJ1-2, with D possibly TRBD1 on 6 matching bases. V was shortened by 2 bases and J by 2 bases, with 9 bases between the two germline ends. The germline V gene encodes CDR1 MNHNY and CDR2 SVGAGI (reference sequence). The CDR3 spans 14 residues.

The rearrangement joins TRBV5-1 to TRBJ2-1, with 8 bases fitting TRBD2. The germline V gene encodes CDR1 SGHRS and CDR2 YFSETQ. The V gene end was trimmed by 4 bases and the J gene end by 2 bases; junction bases not matched to a gene: 2. The CDR3 loop spans 14 amino acids. CDR3 loop: CASSRAGAYNEQFF. As DNA, the CDR3 is TGCGCCAGCAGCAGAGCGGGGGCCTACAATGAGCAGTTCTTC.

The chain recombines TRBV28 with TRBJ1-1; D is unresolved. V lost 6 bases, J lost 10 bases, and 12 bases lay in between. The CDR3 spans 11 residues. Per the germline V gene, CDR1 is MDHEN and CDR2 is SYDVKM. The CDR3 reads CASRSEVTAFF. CDR3 in DNA: TGTGCCAGCAGATCAGAGGTAACAGCTTTCTTT. The variable domain in full, completed from reference TRBV28 and TRBJ1-1, reads DVKVTQSSRYLVKRTGEKVFLECVQDMDHENMFWYRQDPGLGLRLIYFSYDVKMKEKGDIPEGYSVSREKKERFSLILESASTNQTSMYLCASRSEVTAFFGQGTRLTVV.

The chain recombines TRBV5-1 with TRBJ2-7; D possibly corresponds to TRBD1 (6 bases). The V gene lost 4 bases and the J gene lost 0 bases, with 14 bases spanning the gap. CDR1 is SGHRS, CDR2 YFSETQ, per germline. This CDR3 region has 15 residues. The DNA of the CDR3 is TGCGCCAGCAGCGCGGACAGAAGTTACTCCTACGAGCAGTACTTC. Its protein is CASSADRSYSYEQYF. The variable domain in full, with the rest retrieved from reference TRBV5-1 and TRBJ2-7, is KAGVTQTPRYLIKTRGQQVTLSCSPISGHRSVSWYQQTPGQGLQFLFEYFSETQRNKGNFPGRFSGRQFSNSRSEMNVSTLELGDSALYLCASSADRSYSYEQYFGPGTRLTVT.

The chain employs TRBV27 and TRBJ2-5; TRBD2 matches at 8 bases. Losses at the gene ends were 4 bases for V and 3 bases for J; bases not matched to a gene: 10. The CDR3 extends over 16 amino acids. Germline V gives CDR1 MNHEY, CDR2 SMNVEV (reference sequence). The CDR3 loop reads CASSSRIAGQKETQYF. The CDR3 DNA sequence: TGTGCCAGCAGTTCCCGCATAGCGGGGCAAAAAGAGACCCAGTACTTC.

This chain joins TRBV28 and TRBJ2-1; 15 nucleotides align to TRBD2. This CDR3 is built from 20 residues. CDR1 and CDR2 (germline): MDHEN, SYDVKM. The trim removed 4 bases at V and 7 bases at J, leaving 17 bases unmatched. This chain's CDR3 is CASSSSFPVGTSGRLNEQFF. The DNA of the CDR3 is TGTGCCAGCAGTTCAAGCTTCCCGGTGGGGACTAGCGGGAGGTTGAATGAGCAGTTCTTC.

The DNA of the CDR3 is TGTGCCAGCAGCGTAGCCACACTAGGGGAGCAGTACTTC. As protein: CASSVATLGEQYF. The rearrangement links TRBV9 to TRBJ2-7, with TRBD2 as a possible D gene (5 bases). The CDR3 is 13 residues long. Germline V gives CDR1 SGDLS, CDR2 YYNGEE. Between the trimmed V and J ends, which lost 0 bases and 7 bases, there was a span of 11 bases. Full variable domain (missing parts from reference TRBV9 and TRBJ2-7): DSGVTQTPKHLITATGQRVTLRCSPRSGDLSVYWYQQSLDQGLQFLIQYYNGEERAKGNILERFSAQQFPDLHSELNLSSLELGDSALYFCASSVATLGEQYFGPGTRLTVT.

This sequence joins TRBV19 and TRBJ1-1; tentative D call: TRBD1 (5 bases). V lost 4 bases, J lost 4 bases, and 16 bases lay in between. CDR3 length: 15 amino acids. Germline V lookup: CDR1 LNHDA, CDR2 SQIVND (reference sequence). CDR3 nucleotides: TGTGCCAGTAGTACCCTCCGGGGGATGGGCACTGAAGCTTTCTTT. Translating gives CASSTLRGMGTEAFF.

The V and J genes are TRBV6-6 and TRBJ2-7; 11 nucleotides line up with TRBD1. Looked up from germline, CDR1 is MNHNY and CDR2 is SVGAGI (reference sequence). V lost 8 bases and J lost 3; bases outside the gene matches: 6. This CDR3 region has 14 residues. Written as DNA, the CDR3 is TGTGCCAGCCGAATGGACAGGGGGCTCTACGAGCAGTACTTC. Amino acid sequence: CASRMDRGLYEQYF.

The chain has TRBV4-3 and TRBJ2-2; D is uncertain. V lost 4 bases, J lost 3 bases, and 12 bases lay in between. CDR3 length: 15 amino acids. In germline, CDR1 is LGHNA, CDR2 YSLEER. Here the CDR3 DNA reads TGCGCCAGCAGCCGAGGCCCCCCGGACACCGGGGAGCTGTTTTTT. It encodes CASSRGPPDTGELFF.

The chain couples TRBV7-3 to TRBJ2-1, with 9 bases fitting TRBD1. The V and J ends lost 5 bases and 8 bases, in that order; junction bases with no gene match: 7. This CDR3 has 14 amino acids. In germline, CDR1 is SGHTA, CDR2 FQGTGA. The CDR3 spells CASSDGTGRDEQFF. The CDR3 bases are TGTGCCAGCAGCGACGGGACAGGGAGGGATGAGCAGTTCTTC.

This chain connects TRBV7-3 to TRBJ1-6; D gene ambiguous. CDR3 length: 13 residues. Germline V CDR1 and CDR2: SGHTA, FQGTGA. The V and J ends lost 0 bases and 13 bases respectively, with 10 bases between them. In DNA form, the CDR3 reads TGTGCCAGCAGCTTAACGTCAGATAATCCCCTCCACTTT. Amino acids: CASSLTSDNPLHF.

The chain combines TRBV25-1 with TRBJ2-2; TRBD2 agrees at 13 bases. This CDR3 is 16 amino acids long. V lost 3 bases to trimming and J lost 8 bases; unmatched junction nucleotides: 6. The germline CDR1 and CDR2 sequences are MGHDK and SYGVNS. CDR3 residues: CASSESGTSGIGELFF. The DNA of the CDR3 is TGTGCCAGCAGTGAGTCCGGGACTAGCGGGATTGGGGAGCTGTTTTTT.

About this clone: One junction end does not reproduce the germline sequence, and a read error may be involved. The chain combines TRBV19 with TRBJ2-7; 8 nucleotides match TRBD1. In germline, CDR1 is LNHDA, CDR2 SQIVND (reference sequence). CDR3 size: 15 residues. CDR3 coding DNA: TGTGCCAGTAGTCCGACAGGGGTCCTGTCCTCCGAGCAGTACTTC. It codes for CASSPTGVLSSEQYF.

The chain couples TRBV9 to TRBJ2-3, with D possibly TRBD2 on 5 matching bases. Trimming shortened V by 3 bases and J by 3 bases, and 17 bases separated the two germline ends. This CDR3 comprises 16 residues. Germline V gene sequence: CDR1 SGDLS, CDR2 YYNGEE. CDR3 nucleotides: TGTGCCAGCAGCGCCCTGGACCCACGGGGAACAGATACGCAGTATTTT. Its protein is CASSALDPRGTDTQYF.

In DNA form, the CDR3 reads TGTGCCAGCAGCCCTAGAGGGACTAGCGGAAGCTACAATGAGCAGTTCTTC. It encodes CASSPRGTSGSYNEQFF. The rearrangement joins TRBV9 to TRBJ2-1, with 11 bases matching TRBD2. Germline V gene sequence: CDR1 SGDLS, CDR2 YYNGEE. The CDR3 spans 17 residues. The V gene end was trimmed by 4 bases and the J gene end by 3 bases; junction bases not matched to a gene: 9.

This rearrangement joins TRBV19 to TRBJ2-1; no clear D. The CDR3 sequence is 14 residues long. V lost 7 bases, J lost 0 bases, and 10 bases lay in between. CDR1 and CDR2 (germline): LNHDA, SQIVND (reference sequence). The CDR3 region has the DNA TGTGCCAGTAAGATACGGAGCTCCTACAATGAGCAGTTCTTC. Protein: CASKIRSSYNEQFF.

CDR3 loop: CASSPGQLRTATNEKLFF. The CDR3 DNA reads as TGCGCCAGCAGCCCCGGACAGTTACGTACGGCAACTAATGAAAAACTGTTTTTT. The rearrangement links TRBV4-3 to TRBJ1-4, with a possible D match to TRBD1 (6 bases). Trimming pared 4 bases from V and 0 bases from J, leaving 18 bases between. The CDR3 totals 18 residues. The germline V gene encodes CDR1 LGHNA and CDR2 YSLEER.

The genes are TRBV5-4 and TRBJ1-1, with TRBD1 as a possible D gene (6 bases). Germline V gene data show CDR1 as SGHNT and CDR2 as YYREEE (reference sequence). The CDR3 spans 16 residues. The V end lost 0 bases, the J end lost 7 bases, and 19 bases lay between the germline ends. The CDR3 DNA reads TGTGCCAGCAGCTTGGGGGCCAGGGCAGGGGTACTTGAAGCTTTCTTT. Its protein product is CASSLGARAGVLEAFF.

This rearrangement joins TRBV7-2 to TRBJ1-6, with 9 bases fitting TRBD1. Germline loops: CDR1 SGHTA, CDR2 FQGNSA. The CDR3 consists of 14 residues. Trimming at V came to 7 bases and at J to 9 bases, leaving 7 bases not matched to a gene. In DNA form, the CDR3 reads TGTGCCAGCACTAAAGGACAGGGGACTTCACCCCTCCACTTT. Translating it yields CASTKGQGTSPLHF.

This chain connects TRBV28 to TRBJ1-1; TRBD1 is a possible D gene (6 bases). V lost 5 bases to trimming and J lost 1 base, with 11 bases between them. The V gene's germline CDR1 is MDHEN and CDR2 SYDVKM. This CDR3 has 14 residues. CDR3 sequence: CASSPGDKNTEAFF. CDR3 in DNA: TGTGCCAGCAGTCCAGGGGATAAGAACACTGAAGCTTTCTTT.

The V gene is TRBV27, the J gene TRBJ2-5, with 7 nucleotides matching TRBD2. The trim removed 0 bases at V and 4 bases at J, leaving 8 bases unmatched. Germline assignment: CDR1 MNHEY and CDR2 SMNVEV (reference sequence). CDR3 length: 16 residues. The CDR3 DNA follows: TGTGCCAGCAGTTTATCTCAGGGACTACCACGAGAGACCCAGTACTTC. This encodes CASSLSQGLPRETQYF.